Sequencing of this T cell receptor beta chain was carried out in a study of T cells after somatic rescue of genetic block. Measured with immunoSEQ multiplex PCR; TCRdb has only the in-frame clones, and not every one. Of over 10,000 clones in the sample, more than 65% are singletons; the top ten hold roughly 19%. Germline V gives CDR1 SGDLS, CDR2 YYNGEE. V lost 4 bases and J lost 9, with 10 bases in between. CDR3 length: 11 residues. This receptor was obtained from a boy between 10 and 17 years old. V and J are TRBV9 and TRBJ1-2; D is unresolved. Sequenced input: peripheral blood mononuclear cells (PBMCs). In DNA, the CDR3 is TGTGCCAGCAGCACCCGGACGCGCTACACCTTC. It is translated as CASSTRTRYTF.